This TCR beta chain was retrieved from a study of blood T cell repertoires in COVID-19. This CDR3 has 13 amino acids. CDR1 SGHAT and CDR2 FQNNGV come from the germline V gene. Between the trimmed V and J ends, which lost 1 base and 10 bases, there was a span of 12 bases. TCRdb's copy holds only in-frame clones and misses some; the assay was immunoSEQ multiplex PCR. The data hold about 100,000 clones, with 60% to 85% observed a single time. The chain links TRBV11-2 to TRBJ2-3; tentatively, D is TRBD2 (5 bases). The clonotype was recovered from a woman of 80 years or more with active or convalescent COVID-19. Sequencing was carried out using peripheral blood. CDR3 sequence (DNA): TGTGCCAGCAGCTTAGTGAGCCCGGGGTCGCAGTATTTT. It yields the protein CASSLVSPGSQYF. Using reference TRBV11-2 and TRBJ2-3 for the parts outside the CDR3, the full variable domain is EAGVAQSPRYKIIEKRQSVAFWCNPISGHATLYWYQQILGQGPKLLIQFQNNGVVDDSQLPKDRFSAERLKGVDSTLKIQPAKLEDSAVYLCASSLVSPGSQYFGPGTRLTVL.